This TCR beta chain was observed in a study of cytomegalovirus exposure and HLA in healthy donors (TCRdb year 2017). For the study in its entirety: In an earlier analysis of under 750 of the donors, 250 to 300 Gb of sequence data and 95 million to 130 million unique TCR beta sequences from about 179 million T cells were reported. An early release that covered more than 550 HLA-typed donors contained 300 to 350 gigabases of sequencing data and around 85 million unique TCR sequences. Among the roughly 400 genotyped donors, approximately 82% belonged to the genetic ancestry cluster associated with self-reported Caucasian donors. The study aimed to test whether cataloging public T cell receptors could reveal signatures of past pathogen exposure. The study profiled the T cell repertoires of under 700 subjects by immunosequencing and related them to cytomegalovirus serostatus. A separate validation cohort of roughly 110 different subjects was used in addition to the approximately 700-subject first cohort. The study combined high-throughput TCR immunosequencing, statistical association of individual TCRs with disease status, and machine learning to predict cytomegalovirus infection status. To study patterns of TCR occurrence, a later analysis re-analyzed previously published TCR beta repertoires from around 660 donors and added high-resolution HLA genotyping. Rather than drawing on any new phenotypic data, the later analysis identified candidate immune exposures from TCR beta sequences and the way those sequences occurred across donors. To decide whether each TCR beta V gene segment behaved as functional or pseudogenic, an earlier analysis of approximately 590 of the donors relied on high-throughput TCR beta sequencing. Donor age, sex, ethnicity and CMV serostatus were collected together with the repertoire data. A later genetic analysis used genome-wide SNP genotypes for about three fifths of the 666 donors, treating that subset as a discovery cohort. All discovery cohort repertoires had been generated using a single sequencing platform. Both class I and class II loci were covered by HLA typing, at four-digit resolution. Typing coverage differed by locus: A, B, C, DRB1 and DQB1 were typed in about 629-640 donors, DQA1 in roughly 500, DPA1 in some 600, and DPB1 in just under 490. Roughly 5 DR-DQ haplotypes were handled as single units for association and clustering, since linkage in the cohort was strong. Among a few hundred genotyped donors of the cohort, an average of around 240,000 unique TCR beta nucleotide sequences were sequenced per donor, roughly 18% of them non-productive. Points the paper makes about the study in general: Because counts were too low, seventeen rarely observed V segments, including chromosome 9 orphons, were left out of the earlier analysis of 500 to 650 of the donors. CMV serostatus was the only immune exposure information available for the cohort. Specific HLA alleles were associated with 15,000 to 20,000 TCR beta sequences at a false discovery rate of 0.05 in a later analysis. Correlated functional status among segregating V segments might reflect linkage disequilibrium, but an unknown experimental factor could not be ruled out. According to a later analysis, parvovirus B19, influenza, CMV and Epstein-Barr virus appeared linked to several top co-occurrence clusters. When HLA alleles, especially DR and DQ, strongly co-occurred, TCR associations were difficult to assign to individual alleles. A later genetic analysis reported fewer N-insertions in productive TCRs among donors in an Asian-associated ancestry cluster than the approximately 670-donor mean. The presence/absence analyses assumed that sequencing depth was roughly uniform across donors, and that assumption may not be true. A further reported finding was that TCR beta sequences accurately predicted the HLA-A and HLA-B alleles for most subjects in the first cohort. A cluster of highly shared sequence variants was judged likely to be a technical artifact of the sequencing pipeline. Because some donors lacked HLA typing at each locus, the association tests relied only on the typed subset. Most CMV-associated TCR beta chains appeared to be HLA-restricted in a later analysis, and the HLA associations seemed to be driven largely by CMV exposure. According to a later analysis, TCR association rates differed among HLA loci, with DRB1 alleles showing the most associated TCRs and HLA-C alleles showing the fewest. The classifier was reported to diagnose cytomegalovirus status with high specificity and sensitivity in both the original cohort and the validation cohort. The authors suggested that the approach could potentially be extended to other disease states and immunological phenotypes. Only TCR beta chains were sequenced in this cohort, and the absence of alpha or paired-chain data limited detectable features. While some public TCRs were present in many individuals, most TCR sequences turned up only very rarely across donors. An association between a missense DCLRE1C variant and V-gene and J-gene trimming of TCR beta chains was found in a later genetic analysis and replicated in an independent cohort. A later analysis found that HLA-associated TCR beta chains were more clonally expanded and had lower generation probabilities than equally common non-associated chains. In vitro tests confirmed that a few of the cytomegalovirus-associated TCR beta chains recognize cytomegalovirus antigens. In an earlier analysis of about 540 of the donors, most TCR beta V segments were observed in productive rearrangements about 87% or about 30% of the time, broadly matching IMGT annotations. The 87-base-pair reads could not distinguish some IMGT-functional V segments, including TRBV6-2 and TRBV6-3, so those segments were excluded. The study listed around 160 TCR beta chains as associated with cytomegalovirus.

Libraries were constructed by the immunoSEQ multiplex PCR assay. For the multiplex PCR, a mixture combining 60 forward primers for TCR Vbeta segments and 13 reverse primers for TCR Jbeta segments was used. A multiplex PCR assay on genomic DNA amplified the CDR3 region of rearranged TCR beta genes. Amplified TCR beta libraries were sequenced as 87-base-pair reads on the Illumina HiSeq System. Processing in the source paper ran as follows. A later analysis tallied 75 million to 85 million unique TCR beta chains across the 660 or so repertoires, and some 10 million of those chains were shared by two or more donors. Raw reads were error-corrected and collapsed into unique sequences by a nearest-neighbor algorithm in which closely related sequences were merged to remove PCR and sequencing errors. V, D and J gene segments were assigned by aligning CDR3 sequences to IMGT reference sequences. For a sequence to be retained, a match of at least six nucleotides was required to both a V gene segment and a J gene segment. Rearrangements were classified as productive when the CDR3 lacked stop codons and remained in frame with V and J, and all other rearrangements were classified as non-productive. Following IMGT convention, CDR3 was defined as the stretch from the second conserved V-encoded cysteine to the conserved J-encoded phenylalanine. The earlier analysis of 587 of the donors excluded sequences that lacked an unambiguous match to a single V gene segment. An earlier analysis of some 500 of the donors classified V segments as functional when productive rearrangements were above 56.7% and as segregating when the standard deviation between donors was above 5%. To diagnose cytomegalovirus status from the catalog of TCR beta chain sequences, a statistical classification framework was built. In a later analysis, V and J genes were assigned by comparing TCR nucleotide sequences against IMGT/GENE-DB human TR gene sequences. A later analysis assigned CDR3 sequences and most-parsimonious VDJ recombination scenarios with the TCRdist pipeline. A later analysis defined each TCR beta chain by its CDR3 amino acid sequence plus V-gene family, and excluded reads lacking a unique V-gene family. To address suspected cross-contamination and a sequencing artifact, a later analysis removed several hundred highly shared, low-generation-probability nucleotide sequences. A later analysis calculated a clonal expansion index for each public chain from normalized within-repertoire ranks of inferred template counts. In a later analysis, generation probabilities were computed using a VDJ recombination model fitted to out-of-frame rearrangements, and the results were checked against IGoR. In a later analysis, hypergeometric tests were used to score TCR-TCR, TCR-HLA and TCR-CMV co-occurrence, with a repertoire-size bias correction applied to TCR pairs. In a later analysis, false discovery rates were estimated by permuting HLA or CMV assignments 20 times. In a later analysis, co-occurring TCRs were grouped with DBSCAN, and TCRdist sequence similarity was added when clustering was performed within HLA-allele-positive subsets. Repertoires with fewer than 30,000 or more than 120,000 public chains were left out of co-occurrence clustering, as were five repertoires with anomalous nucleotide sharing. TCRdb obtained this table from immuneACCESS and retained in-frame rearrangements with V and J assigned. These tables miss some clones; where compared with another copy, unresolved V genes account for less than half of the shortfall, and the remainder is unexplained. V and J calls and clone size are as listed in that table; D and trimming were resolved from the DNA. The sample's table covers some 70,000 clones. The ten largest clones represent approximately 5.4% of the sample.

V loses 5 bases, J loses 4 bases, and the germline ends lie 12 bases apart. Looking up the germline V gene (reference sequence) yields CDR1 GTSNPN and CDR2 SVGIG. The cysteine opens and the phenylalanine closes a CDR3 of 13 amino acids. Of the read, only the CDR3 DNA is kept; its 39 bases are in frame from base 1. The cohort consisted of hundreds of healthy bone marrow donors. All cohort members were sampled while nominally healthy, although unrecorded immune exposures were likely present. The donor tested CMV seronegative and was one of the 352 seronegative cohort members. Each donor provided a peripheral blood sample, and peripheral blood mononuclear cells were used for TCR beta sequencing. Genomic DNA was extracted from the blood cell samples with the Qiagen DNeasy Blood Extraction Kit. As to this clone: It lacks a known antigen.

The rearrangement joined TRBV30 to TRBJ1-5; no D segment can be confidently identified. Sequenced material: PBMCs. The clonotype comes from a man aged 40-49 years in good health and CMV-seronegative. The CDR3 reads CAWGTAFNQPQHF. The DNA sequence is TGTGCCTGGGGAACAGCCTTTAATCAGCCCCAGCATTTT.